This entry lists 15 T cell receptor beta chains sequenced from one sample in a study of response to subunit inactivated influenza vaccine. TCRdb reprocessed the RT-PCR reads with MiXCR, giving one entry per CDR3 protein. This sample yields about 780,000 distinct CDR3 sequences, of which 18% are seen a single time; approximately 10% belongs to the top ten. Sequencing used PBMCs from blood, obtained roughly 5 days after vaccination. Receptor source: a man aged 45-60 years who received an inactivated influenza vaccine.

The genes are TRBV4-3 and TRBJ2-7, with a tentative D call TRBD1 (6 bases). The germline V and J ends were trimmed by 3 bases and 5 bases, with 14 bases remaining between them. Germline-derived CDR1 and CDR2 are LGHNA and YSLEER. This CDR3 contains 14 residues. CDR3 in amino acids: CASSHQLGGNEQYF. The CDR3 DNA reads as TGCGCCAGCAGCCATCAACTAGGGGGTAACGAGCAGTACTTC.

This clonotype was recorded a few times. The chain links TRBV7-2 to TRBJ2-7, with D maybe TRBD1 (6 bases). The V gene's germline CDR1 is SGHTA and CDR2 FQGNSA. The CDR3 runs to 17 residues. Trimming pared 0 bases from V and 3 bases from J, leaving 18 bases between. The DNA for the CDR3 is TGTGCCAGCAGCTTAGCCCCCCCACAGGGTCCCTACTACGAGCAGTACTTC. The encoded protein is CASSLAPPQGPYYEQYF.

This clonotype appeared many times. The V gene is TRBV12-3 or TRBV12-4, the J gene TRBJ2-7; D is unclear. The CDR3 consists of 11 residues. Trimming shortened V by 6 bases and J by 9 bases, and 12 bases separated the two germline ends. The CDR3 sequence: CASSSSFWQYF. Written as DNA, the CDR3 is TGTGCCAGCAGCAGTTCCTTCTGGCAGTACTTC.

A word on this clonotype: Possible read error: a much larger clone is one base away. The genes are TRBV12-3 or TRBV12-4 and TRBJ2-1; tentatively, D is TRBD1 (6 bases). The CDR3 contains 13 residues. V was clipped by 4 bases and J by 6 bases, with 10 bases between them. The CDR3 DNA reads TGTGCCAGCAGTTCAACAGGGACCAATGAGCAGTTCTTC. Amino acids: CASSSTGTNEQFF.

This clonotype was counted only a few times. V gene TRBV7-9 combines with J gene TRBJ2-5, with no clear D. With 2 bases removed from V and 1 base from J, the gap between germline ends came to 11 bases. The CDR3 has 15 residues. From germline, CDR1 is SEHNR and CDR2 FQNEAQ (reference sequence). The CDR3 loop is CASSLRGPTQETQYF. The CDR3 DNA follows: TGTGCCAGCAGCTTACGTGGGCCCACCCAAGAGACCCAGTACTTC.

This chain connects TRBV11-2 to TRBJ2-2; D possibly corresponds to TRBD2 (6 bases). Deletions cut 3 bases from V and 6 bases from J, with 14 bases between. This CDR3 region has 15 residues. The germline CDR1 and CDR2 sequences are SGHAT and FQNNGV. CDR3 sequence reads: CASSFRDWSAGELFF. CDR3 nucleotides: TGTGCCAGCAGCTTCCGGGACTGGTCCGCCGGGGAGCTGTTTTTT.

The DNA of the CDR3 is TGCAGTGCTAGAGATCTTCCAGGGAGCTCCTACAATGAGCAGTTCTTC. Encoded protein: CSARDLPGSSYNEQFF. The V gene is TRBV20-1, the J gene TRBJ2-1; D tentatively reads TRBD1 or TRBD2 (5 bases each). CDR3 length: 16 residues. Germline values: CDR1 DFQATT, CDR2 SNEGSKA (reference sequence). Between the trimmed V and J ends, which lost 0 bases and 0 bases, there was a span of 12 bases.

This clonotype has just a few counts. This rearrangement joins TRBV20-1 to TRBJ1-2, with D maybe TRBD1 (6 bases). Germline values: CDR1 DFQATT, CDR2 SNEGSKA (reference sequence). There are 15 residues in the CDR3. Trimming left V 0 bases short and J 2 bases short, with 13 bases between. The CDR3 is CSARETGRVNYGYTF. For the CDR3, the DNA is TGCAGTGCTAGAGAGACAGGAAGAGTGAACTATGGCTACACCTTC.

The rearrangement links TRBV5-5 to TRBJ1-1, with D unresolved. The CDR3 is made up of 17 amino acids. Per the germline V gene, CDR1 is SGHKS and CDR2 is YYEKEE (reference sequence). V was pared by 4 bases and J by 1 base, with 20 bases between. The CDR3 nucleotides are TGTGCCAGCAGCGCACAGACGGAAGGGTCGGCGAACACTGAAGCTTTCTTT. This gives the protein CASSAQTEGSANTEAFF.

This clonotype has a handful of counts. The V call is TRBV5-1, the J call TRBJ1-2; possibly TRBD1 for D (5 bases). The V and J ends lost 1 base and 8 bases respectively, with 9 bases between them. CDR3 length: 12 residues. Germline CDR1 SGHRS, CDR2 YFSETQ. CDR3 in DNA: TGCGCCAGCAGCTTGAGGGGCTCCGGCTACACCTTC. It is translated as CASSLRGSGYTF.

The rearrangement uses TRBV12-3 or TRBV12-4 and TRBJ2-2; tentative D call: TRBD1 (6 bases). This CDR3 is 14 amino acids long. Trimming stripped 6 bases from V and 3 bases from J, with 11 bases between. Written as DNA, the CDR3 is TGTGCCAGCAGGGTTGGGGGCTACACCGGGGAGCTGTTTTTT. Residues: CASRVGGYTGELFF.

V usage is TRBV27 and J usage is TRBJ2-5; 10 nucleotides align to TRBD2. This CDR3 region has 15 residues. The junction had 5 bases not matched to a gene; V was cut back by 5 bases and J by 2 bases. Germline values: CDR1 MNHEY, CDR2 SMNVEV (reference sequence). The CDR3 DNA reads TGTGCCAGCAGTCCCGGACTAGCGGAACAAGAGACCCAGTACTTC. Amino acid sequence: CASSPGLAEQETQYF.

This clonotype was observed at least ten times. The rearrangement uses TRBV7-3 and TRBJ1-1; TRBD1 is a possible D gene (6 bases). The CDR3 consists of 11 residues. Trimming took off 4 bases at V and 8 bases at J, with 8 bases between the two ends. Germline V gene lookup returns CDR1 SGHTA and CDR2 FQGTGA. In DNA, the CDR3 is TGTGCCAGCAGCTCAGGACAGGAAGCTTTCTTT. Protein sequence: CASSSGQEAFF.

The V and J genes are TRBV12-3 or TRBV12-4 and TRBJ1-6, with D uncertain. This CDR3 comprises 12 residues. Trimming pared 6 bases from V and 10 bases from J, leaving 10 bases between. In DNA, the CDR3 is TGTGCCAGCAGGGATTGGGGATCACCCCTCCACTTT. Translating gives CASRDWGSPLHF.

The CDR3: CASSPRTSGLGEQFF. In DNA form, the CDR3 reads TGTGCCAGCTCACCGAGGACTAGCGGGCTAGGGGAGCAGTTCTTC. This chain links TRBV18 with TRBJ2-1, with TRBD2 identical over 11 bases. V shed 3 bases and J 10 bases; nucleotides not matched to a gene: 8. CDR3 length: 15 amino acids. Germline V CDR1 and CDR2: KGHSH, LQKENI.